This TCR beta chain was found in a study of blood T cell repertoires in COVID-19. The overall study: Collection of acute and convalescent COVID-19 samples took place in the United States, Italy and Spain. In each case, the material was cDNA or gDNA derived from T cells, B-cell-depleted T cells, or PBMCs.

The CDR3 totals 14 residues. Trimming stripped 5 bases from V and 2 bases from J, with 13 bases between. CDR1 and CDR2 from the germline V gene are SQVTM and ANQGSEA. Study processing details: The authors estimated nucleated cell counts from reference gene primer amplification. The method was immunoSEQ multiplex PCR; TCRdb's version includes in-frame clones alone and lacks a portion of them. For V, J and clone size, that table is used; D and trimming come from the DNA. The sample includes more than 150,000 clones, less than 90% seen only once; the top ten take around 21%. V usage is TRBV29-1 and J usage is TRBJ2-1, with D possibly matching TRBD1 (6 bases). Material: peripheral blood. The receptor was derived from a man aged 70-80 years with active or convalescent COVID-19. CDR3 in amino acids: CSVKGHLPYNEQFF. CDR3 bases: TGCAGCGTTAAGGGACACCTCCCCTACAATGAGCAGTTCTTC.